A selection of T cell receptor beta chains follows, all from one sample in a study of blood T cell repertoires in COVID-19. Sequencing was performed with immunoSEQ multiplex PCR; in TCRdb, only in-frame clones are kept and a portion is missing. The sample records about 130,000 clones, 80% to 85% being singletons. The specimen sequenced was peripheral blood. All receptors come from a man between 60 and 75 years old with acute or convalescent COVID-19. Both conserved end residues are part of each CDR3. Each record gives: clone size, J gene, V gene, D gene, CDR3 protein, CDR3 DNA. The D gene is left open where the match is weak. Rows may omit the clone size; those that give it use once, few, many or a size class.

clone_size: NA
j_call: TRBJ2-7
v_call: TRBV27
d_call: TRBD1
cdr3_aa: CASSRTDRGYEQYF
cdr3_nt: TGTGCCAGCAGCCGTACGGACAGGGGCTACGAGCAGTACTTC

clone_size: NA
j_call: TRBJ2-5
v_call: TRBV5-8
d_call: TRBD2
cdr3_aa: CASSRTTSGVGETQYF
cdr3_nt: TGTGCCAGCAGCAGGACGACTAGCGGAGTAGGGGAGACCCAGTACTTC

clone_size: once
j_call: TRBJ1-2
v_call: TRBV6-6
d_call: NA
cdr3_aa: CASSRDPRVYYGYTF
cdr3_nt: TGTGCCAGCAGCCGTGACCCTCGGGTTTACTATGGCTACACCTTC

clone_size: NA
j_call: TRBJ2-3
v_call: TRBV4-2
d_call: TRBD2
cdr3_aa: CASSEKAGVGTDTQYF
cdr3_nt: TGTGCCAGCAGCGAAAAAGCGGGAGTCGGCACAGATACGCAGTATTTT

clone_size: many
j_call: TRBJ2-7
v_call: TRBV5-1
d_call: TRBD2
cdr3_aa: CASSYSGSSYEQYF
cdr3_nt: TGCGCCAGCAGCTATAGCGGGAGCTCCTACGAGCAGTACTTC

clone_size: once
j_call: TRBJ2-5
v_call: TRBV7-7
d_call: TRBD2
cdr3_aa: CASSRGLAGTKETQYF
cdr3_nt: TGTGCCAGCAGCCGGGGACTAGCGGGCACTAAAGAGACCCAGTACTTC

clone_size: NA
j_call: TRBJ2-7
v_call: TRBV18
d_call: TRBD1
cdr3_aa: CASSPLRDSNYEQYF
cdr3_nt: TGTGCCAGCTCACCACTCCGGGACAGTAACTACGAGCAGTACTTC

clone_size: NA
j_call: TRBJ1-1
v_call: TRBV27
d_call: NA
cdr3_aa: CASTDVVGAGATEAFF
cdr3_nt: TGTGCCAGCACCGACGTGGTGGGGGCGGGGGCCACTGAAGCTTTCTTT

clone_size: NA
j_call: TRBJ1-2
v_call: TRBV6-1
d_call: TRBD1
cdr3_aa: CASSEGGQGAYYYGYTF
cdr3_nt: TGTGCCAGCAGTGAGGGAGGACAGGGTGCCTACTACTATGGCTACACCTTC

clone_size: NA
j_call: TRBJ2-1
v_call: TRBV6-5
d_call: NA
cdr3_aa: CASRRLGNNEQFF
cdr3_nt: TGTGCCAGCAGAAGACTAGGGAACAATGAGCAGTTCTTC

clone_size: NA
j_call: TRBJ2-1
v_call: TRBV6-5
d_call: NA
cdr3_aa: CASSPTPQYNEQFF
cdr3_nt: TGTGCCAGCAGCCCGACTCCGCAATACAATGAGCAGTTCTTC

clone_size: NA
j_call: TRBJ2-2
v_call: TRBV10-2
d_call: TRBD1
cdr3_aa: CASDQDRRSTGELFF
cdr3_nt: TGCGCCAGCGACCAGGACAGGCGGAGCACCGGGGAGCTGTTTTTT

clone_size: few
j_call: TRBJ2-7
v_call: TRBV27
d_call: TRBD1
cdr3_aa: CASSDLGTGSDEQYF
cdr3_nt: TGTGCCAGCAGTGACCTCGGGACAGGGAGCGACGAGCAGTACTTC

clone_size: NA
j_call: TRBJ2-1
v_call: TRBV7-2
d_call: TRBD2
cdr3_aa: CASSLVILAGRSYNEQFF
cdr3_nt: TGTGCCAGCAGCTTAGTTATACTAGCGGGGCGCTCCTACAATGAGCAGTTCTTC

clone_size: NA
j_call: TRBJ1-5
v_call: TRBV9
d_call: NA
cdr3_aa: CASSVSGETYQPQHF
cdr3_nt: TGTGCCAGCAGCGTTTCGGGGGAAACCTATCAGCCCCAGCATTTT

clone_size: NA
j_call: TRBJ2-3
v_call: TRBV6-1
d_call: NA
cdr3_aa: CASSEAAVRDTQYF
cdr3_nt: TGTGCCAGCAGTGAAGCCGCGGTGAGGGATACGCAGTATTTT

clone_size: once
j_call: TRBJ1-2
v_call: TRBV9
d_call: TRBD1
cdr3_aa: CASSVGDRGSGYTF
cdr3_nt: TGTGCCAGCAGCGTAGGGGACAGGGGGTCTGGCTACACCTTC

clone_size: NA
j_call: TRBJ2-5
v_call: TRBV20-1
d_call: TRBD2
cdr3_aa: CSASLTSGRLETQYF
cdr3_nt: TGCAGTGCTAGTTTAACTAGCGGGAGGTTGGAGACCCAGTACTTC

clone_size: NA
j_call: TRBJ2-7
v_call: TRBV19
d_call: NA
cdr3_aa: CASSIEAGISYEQYF
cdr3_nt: TGTGCCAGTAGTATAGAGGCCGGGATCTCCTACGAGCAGTACTTC

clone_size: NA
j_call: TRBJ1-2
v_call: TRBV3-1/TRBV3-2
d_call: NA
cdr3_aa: CASSQEWGRGYGYTF
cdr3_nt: TGTGCCAGCAGCCAAGAGTGGGGCAGGGGTTATGGCTACACCTTC

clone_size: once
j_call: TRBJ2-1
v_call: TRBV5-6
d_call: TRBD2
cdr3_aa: CASTSIGTSGTNEQFF
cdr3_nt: TGTGCCAGCACCTCCATTGGGACTAGCGGGACCAATGAGCAGTTCTTC

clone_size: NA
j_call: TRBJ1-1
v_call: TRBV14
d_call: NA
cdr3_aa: CASSQVGRGKAFF
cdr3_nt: TGTGCCAGCAGCCAAGTCGGAAGGGGCAAAGCTTTCTTT

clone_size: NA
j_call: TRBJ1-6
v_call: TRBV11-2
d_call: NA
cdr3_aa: CASRQFSNSPLHF
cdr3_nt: TGTGCCAGCAGACAATTTAGCAATTCACCCCTCCACTTT